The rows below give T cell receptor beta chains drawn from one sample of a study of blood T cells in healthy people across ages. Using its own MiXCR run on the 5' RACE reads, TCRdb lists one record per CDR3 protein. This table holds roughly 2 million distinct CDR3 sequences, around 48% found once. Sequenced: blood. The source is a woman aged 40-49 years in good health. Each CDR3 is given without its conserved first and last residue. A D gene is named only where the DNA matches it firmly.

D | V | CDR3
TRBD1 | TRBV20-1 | SAAGTAPSEQY
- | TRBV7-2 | ASRLLLGSSYEQY
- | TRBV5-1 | ASSVATWGANVLT
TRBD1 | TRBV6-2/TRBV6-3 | ASSYKVRGQETQY
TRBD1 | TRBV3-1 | ASRVPGQDPETQF
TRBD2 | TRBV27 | ASSLHAGTSGPYEQY
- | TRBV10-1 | ASGPRPGGHTDTQY
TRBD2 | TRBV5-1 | ASSSLLTSADTDTQY
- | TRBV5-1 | ASSLVVSGNGYT
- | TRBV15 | ATRLRQQETQY
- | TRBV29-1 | SVTGVTGANVLT
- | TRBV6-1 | ASSEGSGTEQY
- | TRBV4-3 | ASSQELSNYGYT
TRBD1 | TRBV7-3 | ASSSSPGTGGYGYT
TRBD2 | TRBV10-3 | AIRASGGEETQY
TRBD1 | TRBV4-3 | ASSHKTHMDRDYGYT
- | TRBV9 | ASSVSLGLEDTQY
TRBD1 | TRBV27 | ASCWDRGGEQY
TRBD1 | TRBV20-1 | SARTGGGLTDTQY
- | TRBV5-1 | ASSFGGRGPSHEQY
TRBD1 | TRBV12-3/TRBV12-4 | ASRATGGATNEKLF
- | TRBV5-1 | ASQRGAGNEQF
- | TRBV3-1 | ASSQAGRAETQY
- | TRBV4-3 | ASSPIKGGGQDEQF
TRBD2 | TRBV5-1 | ASSLVQREEETQY
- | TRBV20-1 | SARDSAPGVHEQY
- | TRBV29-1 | SVEGGMLINTEAF
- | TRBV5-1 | ASSLEGPYT
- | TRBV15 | ATSRAREPGRDEQF
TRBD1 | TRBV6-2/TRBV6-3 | ASTLGGQGGNEQF
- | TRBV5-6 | ASSLDERRYTDTQY
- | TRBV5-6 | ASSRRQASNEKLF
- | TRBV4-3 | ASSQDGAGSSYNEQF
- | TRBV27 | ASSSLFFYQNTEAF